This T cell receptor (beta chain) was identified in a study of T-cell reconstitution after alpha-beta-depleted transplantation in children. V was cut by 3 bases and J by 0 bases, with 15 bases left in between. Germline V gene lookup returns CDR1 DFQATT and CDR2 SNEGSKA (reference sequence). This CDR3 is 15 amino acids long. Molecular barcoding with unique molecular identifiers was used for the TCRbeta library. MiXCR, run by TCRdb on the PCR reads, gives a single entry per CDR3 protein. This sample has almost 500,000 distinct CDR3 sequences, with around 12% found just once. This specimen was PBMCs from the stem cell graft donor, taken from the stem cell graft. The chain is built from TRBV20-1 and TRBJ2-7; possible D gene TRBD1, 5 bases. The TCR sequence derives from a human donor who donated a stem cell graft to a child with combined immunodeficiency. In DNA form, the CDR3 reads TGCAGTGCTAGGAACACAGGAGAGAGCTCCTACGAGCAGTACTTC. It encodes CSARNTGESSYEQYF.